The rows below give T cell receptor beta chains drawn from one sample of a study of blood T cell repertoires in COVID-19. Profiling relied on immunoSEQ multiplex PCR, and the TCRdb table lists in-frame clones only, not all of them. Counted here are just under 150,000 clones, roughly 84% occurring once; the ten biggest clones make up 2.6%. Sequenced: peripheral blood. The source is a human donor with acute or convalescent COVID-19. The donor label of this sample is uncertain. The CDR3 runs from the conserved cysteine through the conserved F or W. Fields, in order: clone size, J gene, D gene, V gene, CDR3 protein, CDR3 DNA. A D gene is named only where the DNA matches it firmly. Clone size appears in some rows only: once, few, many, or a class for an expanded clone.

abundance: few; j_gene: TRBJ2-5; d_gene: TRBD1; v_gene: TRBV2; CDR3aa: CASGDRGGGETQYF; CDR3nt: TGTGCCAGCGGGGACAGGGGAGGGGGAGAGACCCAGTACTTC
abundance: -; j_gene: TRBJ1-2; d_gene: -; v_gene: TRBV4-2; CDR3aa: CASSQDPTGRNYGYTF; CDR3nt: TGTGCCAGCAGCCAAGATCCCACAGGGAGAAACTATGGCTACACCTTC
abundance: -; j_gene: TRBJ2-5; d_gene: TRBD2; v_gene: TRBV19; CDR3aa: CASSSSGRETQYF; CDR3nt: TGTGCCAGTAGTTCCAGCGGGAGGGAGACCCAGTACTTC
abundance: -; j_gene: TRBJ2-5; d_gene: TRBD1; v_gene: TRBV28; CDR3aa: CASSLRGQETQETQYF; CDR3nt: TGTGCCAGCAGTTTACGCGGACAGGAGACCCAAGAGACCCAGTACTTC
abundance: -; j_gene: TRBJ2-2; d_gene: -; v_gene: TRBV7-3; CDR3aa: CASSPRTDTGELFF; CDR3nt: TGTGCCAGCAGCCCGAGGACAGACACCGGGGAGCTGTTTTTT
abundance: -; j_gene: TRBJ1-2; d_gene: -; v_gene: TRBV3-1/TRBV3-2; CDR3aa: CASSQGGYGYTF; CDR3nt: TGTGCCAGCAGCCAGGGGGGCTATGGCTACACCTTC
abundance: -; j_gene: TRBJ1-6; d_gene: -; v_gene: TRBV19; CDR3aa: CASSPPDRLNSPLHF; CDR3nt: TGTGCCAGTAGTCCCCCAGACAGGTTGAATTCACCCCTCCACTTT
abundance: -; j_gene: TRBJ2-1; d_gene: TRBD1; v_gene: TRBV11-3; CDR3aa: CASSLTGAPYNEQFF; CDR3nt: TGTGCCAGCAGCTTGACAGGGGCCCCCTACAATGAGCAGTTCTTC
abundance: few; j_gene: TRBJ1-4; d_gene: TRBD1; v_gene: TRBV3-1/TRBV3-2; CDR3aa: CASSYKRGQGLFEKLFF; CDR3nt: TGTGCCAGCAGTTATAAAAGGGGGCAGGGACTCTTTGAAAAACTGTTTTTT
abundance: -; j_gene: TRBJ1-5; d_gene: -; v_gene: TRBV20-1; CDR3aa: CSASPWEVGRNQPQHF; CDR3nt: TGCAGTGCTAGTCCCTGGGAGGTTGGCCGCAATCAGCCCCAGCATTTT
abundance: -; j_gene: TRBJ1-4; d_gene: -; v_gene: TRBV30; CDR3aa: CAWSTANEKLFF; CDR3nt: TGTGCCTGGAGTACAGCTAATGAAAAACTGTTTTTT
abundance: -; j_gene: TRBJ1-5; d_gene: -; v_gene: TRBV3-1/TRBV3-2; CDR3aa: CASRTEINQPQHF; CDR3nt: TGTGCCAGCAGGACAGAGATCAATCAGCCCCAGCATTTT
abundance: -; j_gene: TRBJ1-2; d_gene: -; v_gene: TRBV6-5; CDR3aa: CASRSEAWINGYTF; CDR3nt: TGTGCCAGCAGGTCCGAGGCCTGGATTAATGGCTACACCTTC
abundance: -; j_gene: TRBJ1-5; d_gene: -; v_gene: TRBV2; CDR3aa: CASSPRSDGRNQPQHF; CDR3nt: TGTGCCAGCAGTCCCCGGTCTGACGGGAGAAATCAGCCCCAGCATTTT
abundance: few; j_gene: TRBJ1-6; d_gene: -; v_gene: TRBV27; CDR3aa: CASSRRRWGGYNNSPLHF; CDR3nt: TGTGCCAGCAGTCGGAGACGATGGGGCGGCTACAATAATTCACCCCTCCACTTT
abundance: -; j_gene: TRBJ1-1; d_gene: TRBD1; v_gene: TRBV6-2/TRBV6-3; CDR3aa: CASSYAMMTGMESFF; CDR3nt: TGTGCCAGCAGTTACGCGATGATGACAGGGATGGAATCTTTCTTT
abundance: -; j_gene: TRBJ1-1; d_gene: -; v_gene: TRBV7-2; CDR3aa: CASSSGGGANTEAFF; CDR3nt: TGTGCCAGCAGCTCCGGAGGGGGGGCGAACACTGAAGCTTTCTTT
abundance: -; j_gene: TRBJ2-3; d_gene: TRBD2; v_gene: TRBV18; CDR3aa: CASSPRLAGGPRDTQYF; CDR3nt: TGTGCCAGCTCACCTCGACTAGCGGGAGGGCCGAGGGATACGCAGTATTTT
abundance: -; j_gene: TRBJ1-1; d_gene: -; v_gene: TRBV3-1/TRBV3-2; CDR3aa: CASSQGGWGGAFF; CDR3nt: TGTGCCAGCAGCCAAGGGGGATGGGGGGGAGCTTTCTTT
abundance: -; j_gene: TRBJ2-1; d_gene: TRBD2; v_gene: TRBV6-1; CDR3aa: CASSERERSYNEQFF; CDR3nt: TGTGCCAGCAGTGAGCGGGAGAGATCCTACAATGAGCAGTTCTTC
abundance: -; j_gene: TRBJ1-3; d_gene: -; v_gene: TRBV9; CDR3aa: CASSGQISGNTIYF; CDR3nt: TGTGCCAGCAGTGGACAGATCTCTGGAAACACCATATATTTT
abundance: -; j_gene: TRBJ2-1; d_gene: TRBD1; v_gene: TRBV30; CDR3aa: CASAGGASPEQFF; CDR3nt: TGTGCCTCCGCAGGGGGCGCGAGTCCTGAGCAGTTCTTC
abundance: -; j_gene: TRBJ2-3; d_gene: TRBD2; v_gene: TRBV5-1; CDR3aa: CASSPWGSGGGGSTDTQYF; CDR3nt: TGCGCCAGCAGCCCGTGGGGTAGCGGGGGGGGCGGATCGACAGATACGCAGTATTTT
abundance: -; j_gene: TRBJ2-2; d_gene: TRBD1; v_gene: TRBV12-3/TRBV12-4; CDR3aa: CASSQEGQKLFF; CDR3nt: TGTGCCAGCAGTCAAGAGGGACAGAAGCTGTTTTTT
abundance: once; j_gene: TRBJ2-5; d_gene: TRBD2; v_gene: TRBV5-1; CDR3aa: CASSLESRGGETQYF; CDR3nt: TGCGCCAGCAGCTTGGAGTCCCGGGGAGGGGAGACCCAGTACTTC
abundance: -; j_gene: TRBJ1-3; d_gene: TRBD1; v_gene: TRBV11-2; CDR3aa: CASSLVGDRSSGNTIYF; CDR3nt: TGTGCCAGCAGCTTAGTAGGGGACAGGTCCTCTGGAAACACCATATATTTT
abundance: once; j_gene: TRBJ2-2; d_gene: -; v_gene: TRBV27; CDR3aa: CASTPGLNTGELFF; CDR3nt: TGTGCCAGCACCCCGGGACTTAACACCGGGGAGCTGTTTTTT
abundance: -; j_gene: TRBJ1-6; d_gene: TRBD1; v_gene: TRBV2; CDR3aa: CASERDSSNSPLHF; CDR3nt: TGTGCCAGCGAACGGGACAGTTCTAATTCACCCCTCCACTTT
abundance: -; j_gene: TRBJ1-4; d_gene: TRBD1; v_gene: TRBV2; CDR3aa: CASSDQGQGGEKLFF; CDR3nt: TGTGCCAGCAGCGACCAGGGACAGGGGGGTGAAAAACTGTTTTTT
abundance: -; j_gene: TRBJ1-2; d_gene: -; v_gene: TRBV6-9; CDR3aa: CASSSGQNYGYTF; CDR3nt: TGTGCCAGCAGTTCCGGACAGAACTATGGCTACACCTTC
abundance: -; j_gene: TRBJ1-2; d_gene: TRBD1; v_gene: TRBV30; CDR3aa: CAWSREGARYGYTF; CDR3nt: TGTGCCTGGAGTCGAGAGGGGGCGCGGTATGGCTACACCTTC
abundance: -; j_gene: TRBJ2-3; d_gene: -; v_gene: TRBV5-1; CDR3aa: CASSLQGTSSTDTQYF; CDR3nt: TGCGCCAGCAGCTTGCAGGGTACTTCTAGCACAGATACGCAGTATTTT
abundance: few; j_gene: TRBJ2-7; d_gene: TRBD1; v_gene: TRBV9; CDR3aa: CASSVGGTASYEQYF; CDR3nt: TGTGCCAGCAGCGTAGGGGGGACAGCCTCCTACGAGCAGTACTTC
abundance: -; j_gene: TRBJ1-6; d_gene: -; v_gene: TRBV27; CDR3aa: CASNDRNSPLHF; CDR3nt: TGTGCCAGCAACGACAGAAATTCACCCCTCCACTTT
abundance: -; j_gene: TRBJ2-2; d_gene: TRBD2; v_gene: TRBV27; CDR3aa: CASSPGLAGNTGELFF; CDR3nt: TGTGCCAGCAGCCCAGGACTAGCGGGGAACACCGGGGAGCTGTTTTTT
abundance: -; j_gene: TRBJ1-2; d_gene: -; v_gene: TRBV9; CDR3aa: CASSASGGDNYGYTF; CDR3nt: TGTGCCAGCAGCGCAAGTGGTGGAGATAACTATGGCTACACCTTC
abundance: -; j_gene: TRBJ1-2; d_gene: TRBD1; v_gene: TRBV27; CDR3aa: CASSSDRTPGTF; CDR3nt: TGTGCCAGCAGTTCGGACAGGACTCCCGGCACCTTC
abundance: -; j_gene: TRBJ1-2; d_gene: -; v_gene: TRBV5-4; CDR3aa: CASSSTQAGYTF; CDR3nt: TGTGCCAGCAGCTCCACCCAAGCTGGCTACACCTTC
abundance: -; j_gene: TRBJ2-1; d_gene: -; v_gene: TRBV19; CDR3aa: CASKFLLSDEQFF; CDR3nt: TGTGCCAGTAAGTTCCTACTTTCGGATGAGCAGTTCTTC
abundance: -; j_gene: TRBJ2-3; d_gene: -; v_gene: TRBV18; CDR3aa: CASSPSGLTDTQYF; CDR3nt: TGTGCCAGCTCACCAAGCGGTCTCACAGATACGCAGTATTTT
abundance: -; j_gene: TRBJ2-5; d_gene: TRBD1; v_gene: TRBV4-3; CDR3aa: CASSQNRGETQYF; CDR3nt: TGCGCCAGCAGCCAGAACAGGGGAGAGACCCAGTACTTC
abundance: -; j_gene: TRBJ2-1; d_gene: -; v_gene: TRBV6-1; CDR3aa: CASSEVPSAIDKFF; CDR3nt: TGTGCCAGCAGTGAAGTTCCTAGCGCCATCGATAAGTTCTTC
abundance: -; j_gene: TRBJ1-5; d_gene: -; v_gene: TRBV18; CDR3aa: CASSPEQTNQPQHF; CDR3nt: TGTGCCAGCTCACCAGAACAGACCAATCAGCCCCAGCATTTT
abundance: -; j_gene: TRBJ2-4; d_gene: -; v_gene: TRBV29-1; CDR3aa: CSARWSGNIQYF; CDR3nt: TGCAGCGCTCGATGGTCCGGAAACATTCAGTACTTC
abundance: -; j_gene: TRBJ1-3; d_gene: TRBD1; v_gene: TRBV6-2/TRBV6-3; CDR3aa: CASSYSTGKATSGNTIYF; CDR3nt: TGTGCCAGCAGTTACTCGACAGGGAAAGCGACCTCTGGAAACACCATATATTTT
abundance: few; j_gene: TRBJ1-1; d_gene: -; v_gene: TRBV4-2; CDR3aa: CASSQDRTGANTEAFF; CDR3nt: TGTGCCAGCAGCCAAGATCGAACAGGAGCGAACACTGAAGCTTTCTTT
abundance: -; j_gene: TRBJ2-2; d_gene: TRBD2; v_gene: TRBV4-3; CDR3aa: CASSPQQGQAGGPFGELFF; CDR3nt: TGCGCCAGCAGCCCCCAACAAGGCCAAGCGGGGGGGCCTTTCGGGGAGCTGTTTTTT
abundance: -; j_gene: TRBJ1-2; d_gene: -; v_gene: TRBV18; CDR3aa: CASSLLPPDSTHYGYTF; CDR3nt: TGTGCCAGCTCTCTTCTACCCCCGGACAGCACTCACTATGGCTACACCTTC